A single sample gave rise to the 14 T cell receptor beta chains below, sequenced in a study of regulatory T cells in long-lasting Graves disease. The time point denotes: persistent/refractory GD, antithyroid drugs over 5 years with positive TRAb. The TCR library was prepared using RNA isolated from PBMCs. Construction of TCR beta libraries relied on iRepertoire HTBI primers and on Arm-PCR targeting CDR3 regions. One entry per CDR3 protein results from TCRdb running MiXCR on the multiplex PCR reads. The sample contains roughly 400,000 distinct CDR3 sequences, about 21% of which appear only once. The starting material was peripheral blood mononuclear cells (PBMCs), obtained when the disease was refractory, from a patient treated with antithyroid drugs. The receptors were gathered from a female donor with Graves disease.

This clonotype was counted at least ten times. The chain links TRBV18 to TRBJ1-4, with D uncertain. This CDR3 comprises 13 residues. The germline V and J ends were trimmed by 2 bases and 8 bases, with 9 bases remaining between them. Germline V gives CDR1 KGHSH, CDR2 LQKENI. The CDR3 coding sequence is TGTGCCAGCTCACCAGGGTCTGGGGAAAAACTGTTTTTT. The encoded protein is CASSPGSGEKLFF.

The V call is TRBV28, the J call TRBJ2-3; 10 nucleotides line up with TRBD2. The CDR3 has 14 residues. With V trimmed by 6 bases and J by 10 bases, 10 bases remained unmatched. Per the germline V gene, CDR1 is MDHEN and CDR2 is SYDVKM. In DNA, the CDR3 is TGTGCCAGCAGCAAAGGGCCTAGCGGGAGCTCGCAGTATTTT. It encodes CASSKGPSGSSQYF.

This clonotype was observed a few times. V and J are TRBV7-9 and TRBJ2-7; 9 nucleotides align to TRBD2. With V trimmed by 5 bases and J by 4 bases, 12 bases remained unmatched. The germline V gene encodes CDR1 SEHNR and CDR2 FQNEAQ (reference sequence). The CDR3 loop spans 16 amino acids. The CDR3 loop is CASSPSLSGSRYEQYF. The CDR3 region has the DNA TGTGCCAGCAGCCCTTCTCTTAGCGGGAGTAGGTACGAGCAGTACTTC. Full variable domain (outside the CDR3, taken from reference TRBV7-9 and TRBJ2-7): DTGVSQNPRHKITKRGQNVTFRCDPISEHNRLYWYRQTLGQGPEFLTYFQNEAQLEKSRLLSDRFSAERPKGSFSTLEIQRTEQGDSAMYLCASSPSLSGSRYEQYFGPGTRLTVT.

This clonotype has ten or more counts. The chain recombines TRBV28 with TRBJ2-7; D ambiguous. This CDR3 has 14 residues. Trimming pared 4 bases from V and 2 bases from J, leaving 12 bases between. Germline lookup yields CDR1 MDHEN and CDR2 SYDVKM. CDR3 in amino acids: CASSSPGRTYEQYF. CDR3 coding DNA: TGTGCCAGCAGTTCCCCGGGCAGAACCTACGAGCAGTACTTC.

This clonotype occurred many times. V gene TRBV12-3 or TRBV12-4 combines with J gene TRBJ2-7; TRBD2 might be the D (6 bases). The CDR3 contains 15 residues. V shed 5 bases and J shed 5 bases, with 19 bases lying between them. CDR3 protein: CASSRTTSSFHEQYF. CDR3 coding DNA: TGTGCCAGCAGTCGGACTACTTCGAGCTTCCACGAGCAGTACTTC.

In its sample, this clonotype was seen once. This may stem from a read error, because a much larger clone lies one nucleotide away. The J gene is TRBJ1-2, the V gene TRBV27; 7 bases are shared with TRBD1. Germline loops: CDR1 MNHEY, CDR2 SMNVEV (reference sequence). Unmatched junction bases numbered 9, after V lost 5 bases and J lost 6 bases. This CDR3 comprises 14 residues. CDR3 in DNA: TGTGCCAGCAGTGATTTGTGGGGACAGCATGGCTACACCTTC. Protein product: CASSDLWGQHGYTF.

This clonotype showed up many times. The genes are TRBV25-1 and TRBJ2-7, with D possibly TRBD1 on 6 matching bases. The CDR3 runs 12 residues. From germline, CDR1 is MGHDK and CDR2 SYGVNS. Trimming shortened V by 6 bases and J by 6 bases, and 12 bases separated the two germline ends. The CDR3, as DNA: TGTGCCAGCAGCTGGACAGTCGGCGAGCAGTACTTC. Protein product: CASSWTVGEQYF.

This chain's CDR3 is CASSLYLGNTEAFF. In nucleotides, the CDR3 is TGTGCCAGCAGTTTATATCTGGGGAATACTGAAGCTTTCTTT. The rearrangement uses TRBV27 and TRBJ1-1, with D hard to call. Trimming removed 1 base at V and 5 bases at J, with 11 bases between. The germline V gene encodes CDR1 MNHEY and CDR2 SMNVEV (reference sequence). The CDR3 is 14 amino acids.

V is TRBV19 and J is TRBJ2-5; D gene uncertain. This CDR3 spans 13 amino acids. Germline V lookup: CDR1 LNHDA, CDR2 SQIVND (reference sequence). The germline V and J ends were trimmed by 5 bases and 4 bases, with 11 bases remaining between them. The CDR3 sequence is CASSYQLGETQYF. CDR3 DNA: TGTGCCAGTAGTTACCAACTGGGAGAGACCCAGTACTTC.

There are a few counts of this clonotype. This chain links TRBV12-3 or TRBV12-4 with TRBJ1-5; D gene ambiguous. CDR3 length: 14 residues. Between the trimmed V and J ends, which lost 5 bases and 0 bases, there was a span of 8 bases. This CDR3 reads CASSQTRSNQPQHF. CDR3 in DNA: TGTGCCAGCAGTCAAACACGTAGCAATCAGCCCCAGCATTTT.

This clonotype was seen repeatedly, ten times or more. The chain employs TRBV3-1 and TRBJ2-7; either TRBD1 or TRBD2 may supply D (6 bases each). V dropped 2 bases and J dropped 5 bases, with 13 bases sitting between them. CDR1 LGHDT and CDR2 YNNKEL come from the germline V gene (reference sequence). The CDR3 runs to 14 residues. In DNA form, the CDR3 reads TGTGCCAGCAGCCAAAGGGGGGCAATCCACGAGCAGTACTTC. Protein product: CASSQRGAIHEQYF.

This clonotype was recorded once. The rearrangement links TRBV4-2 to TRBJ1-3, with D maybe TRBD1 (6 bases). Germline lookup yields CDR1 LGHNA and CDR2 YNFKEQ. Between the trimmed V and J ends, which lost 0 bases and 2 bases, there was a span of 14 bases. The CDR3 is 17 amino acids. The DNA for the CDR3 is TGTGCCAGCAGCCAAGATGGGATAACAGGGACTGGAAACACCATATATTTT. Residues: CASSQDGITGTGNTIYF.

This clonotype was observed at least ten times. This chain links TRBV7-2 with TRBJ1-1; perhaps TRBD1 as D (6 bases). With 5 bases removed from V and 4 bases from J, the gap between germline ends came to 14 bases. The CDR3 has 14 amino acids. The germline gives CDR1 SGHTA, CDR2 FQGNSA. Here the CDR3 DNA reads TGTGCCAGCAGCGTTCCGGGACAACGCACTGAAGCTTTCTTT. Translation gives CASSVPGQRTEAFF. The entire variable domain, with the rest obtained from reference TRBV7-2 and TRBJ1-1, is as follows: GAGVSQSPSNKVTEKGKDVELRCDPISGHTALYWYRQSLGQGLEFLIYFQGNSAPDKSGLPSDRFSAERTGGSVSTLTIQRTQQEDSAVYLCASSVPGQRTEAFFGQGTRLTVV.

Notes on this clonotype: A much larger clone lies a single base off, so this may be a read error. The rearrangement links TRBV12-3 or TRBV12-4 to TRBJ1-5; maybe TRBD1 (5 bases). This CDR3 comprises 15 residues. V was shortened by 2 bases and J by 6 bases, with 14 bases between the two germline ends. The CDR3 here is CASSLWQGGSQPQHF. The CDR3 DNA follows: TGTGCCAGCAGTTTATGGCAGGGAGGCAGTCAGCCCCAGCATTTT.